This T cell receptor (beta chain) appears in the sequencing data of a study of memory CD4+ T cells and cytomegalovirus serostatus. Study summary: This sample comes from healthy Belgian adults, 9 CMV seropositive, 24 seronegative.

Findings of the study overall: CD4+ memory repertoires contained 67 of 164 reported CMV TCRbeta sequences. Median bootstrapped AUC for CMV status was just over 0.94 originally, approximately 0.91 US-trained.

The protocol was immunoSEQ multiplex PCR, while the TCRdb copy is restricted to in-frame clones and leaves out a portion. The sample consists of some 45,000 clones, roughly 72% of them appearing once. The CDR3 loop spans 14 amino acids. V was cut by 3 bases and J by 3 bases, with 7 bases left in between. Germline V gene data show CDR1 as SGHNT and CDR2 as YYREEE (reference sequence). Single viable CD3+CD4+CD8-CD45RO+ cells were sorted as the memory CD4+ T cells. CMV serostatus came from serum IgG against pp150, pp28, p38, p52. Concerning this clone: Its antigen is unknown.

The material sequenced was memory CD4+ T cells from blood. The clonotype originates from an adult in good health and CMV-seropositive. The chain combines TRBV5-4 with TRBJ1-6, with D perhaps TRBD1 (5 bases). The CDR3 bases are TGTGCCAGCAGCTCGGGACGCTATAATTCACCCCTCCACTTT. Protein: CASSSGRYNSPLHF. Full variable domain (rest looked up from reference TRBV5-4 and TRBJ1-6): ETGVTQSPTHLIKTRGQQVTLRCSSQSGHNTVSWYQQALGQGPQFIFQYYREEENGRGNFPPRFSGLQFPNYSSELNVNALELDDSALYLCASSSGRYNSPLHFGNGTRLTVT.